Given below is one T cell receptor (beta chain) in context. The antigen it binds to is not known. Base qualities were left out, and no much larger clone turns up one base away. This sample is drawn from a study of cytomegalovirus exposure and HLA in healthy donors (dated 2017 in TCRdb). Background on the whole study: A later analysis indicated that the 110 or so validation repertoires were generated on the platform also employed for the 670 or so repertoires of the first cohort. The aim of the study was to test whether cataloging public T cell receptors could identify signatures of past pathogen exposure. Besides the first cohort of more than 650 subjects, a separate validation cohort made up of 120 different subjects was used. To predict cytomegalovirus infection status, the study combined high-throughput TCR immunosequencing, statistical association of individual TCRs with disease status, and machine learning.

The donors belonged to the validation cohort of about 120 subjects, which was separate from the roughly 700-subject first cohort. Counted from cysteine to phenylalanine, this CDR3 has 12 amino acids. Left in the record is the CDR3 DNA by itself, 36 bases read in frame from the first base. CDR1 and CDR2 are drawn from the germline V gene: MNHEY, SVGAGI. The germline ends are 15 bases apart after V is trimmed by 11 bases and J by 4 bases. General findings and caveats noted by the study authors: Cytomegalovirus status was reported to be diagnosed by the classifier with high specificity and sensitivity in both the original and validation cohorts. The study gave a list of 150 to 200 TCR beta chains associated with cytomegalovirus. Three of the identified cytomegalovirus-associated TCR beta chains were confirmed in vitro to be specific for cytomegalovirus antigens. Most TCR sequences were observed very rarely across donors, whereas some public TCRs were present in many individuals. Of the cluster scores, roughly 95% were above 0 in a later analysis, which found that TCRs clustered in the first cohort also tended to co-occur in the 120 validation repertoires. A later analysis lacked HLA typing for the validation cohort, so it scored co-occurrence in that cohort across all 120 or so repertoires. The authors suggested that the approach could potentially be generalized to other disease states and immunological phenotypes.

Libraries were built with the immunoSEQ multiplex PCR assay. As for the original processing: A statistical classification framework was developed to diagnose cytomegalovirus status using the catalog of TCR beta chain sequences. The immuneACCESS repertoire file appears here via TCRdb, limited to in-frame rearrangements. These files lack a portion of the clones; in checked studies, under half of the deficit traces to unresolved V genes, and the cause of the others is not known. Clone size and the V and J calls come from that table; the DNA yielded D and trimming. A total of fewer than 200,000 clones appear in this sample, around nine tenths of them only once. Together, the top ten hold less than 9.5% of the sample.

What was sequenced was PBMCs. Recombination connected TRBV6-5 to TRBJ2-7, with the D segment identity uncertain. The TCR sequence derives from a man aged 25-45 years in good health and CMV-seropositive. The CDR3 reads CASGDSAYEQYF. The DNA sequence is as follows: TGTGCCTCCGGAGACTCAGCGTACGAGCAGTACTTC.